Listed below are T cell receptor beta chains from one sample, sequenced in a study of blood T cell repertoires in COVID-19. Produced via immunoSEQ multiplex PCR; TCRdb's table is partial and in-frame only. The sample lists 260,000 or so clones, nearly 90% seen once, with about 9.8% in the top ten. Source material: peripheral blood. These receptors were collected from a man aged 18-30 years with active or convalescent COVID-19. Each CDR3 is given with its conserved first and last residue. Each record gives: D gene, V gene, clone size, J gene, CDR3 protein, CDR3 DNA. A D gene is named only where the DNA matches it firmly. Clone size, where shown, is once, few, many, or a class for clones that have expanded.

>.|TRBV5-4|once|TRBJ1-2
CASSLVGLRGNYGYTF
TGTGCCAGCAGCTTGGTGGGGTTAAGAGGGAACTATGGCTACACCTTC
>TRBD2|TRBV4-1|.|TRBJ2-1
CASSQASGGSYNEQFF
TGCGCCAGCAGCCAAGCTAGCGGCGGTTCCTACAATGAGCAGTTCTTC
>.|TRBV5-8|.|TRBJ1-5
CASSWGETWNQPQHF
TGTGCCAGCAGCTGGGGCGAGACCTGGAATCAGCCCCAGCATTTT
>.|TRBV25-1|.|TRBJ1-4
CASSVWGRAIEKLFF
TGTGCCAGCAGTGTGTGGGGCCGGGCCATTGAAAAACTGTTTTTT
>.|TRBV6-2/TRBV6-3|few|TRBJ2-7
CASSYLPASSYEQYF
TGTGCCAGCAGTTACCTCCCCGCCAGCTCCTACGAGCAGTACTTC
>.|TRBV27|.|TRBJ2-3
CATSGHNTDTQYF
TGTGCCACATCGGGACACAACACAGATACGCAGTATTTT
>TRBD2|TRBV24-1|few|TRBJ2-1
CATSDSSGSGGYYNEQFF
TGTGCCACCAGTGATTCCTCGGGGAGCGGGGGATACTACAATGAGCAGTTCTTC
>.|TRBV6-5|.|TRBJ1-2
CASRASGRQGDGYTF
TGTGCCAGCAGAGCCTCCGGTAGGCAGGGTGATGGCTACACCTTC
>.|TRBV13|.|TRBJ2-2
CASKQGVDRGGELFF
TGTGCCAGCAAACAGGGAGTCGATCGGGGCGGGGAGCTGTTTTTT
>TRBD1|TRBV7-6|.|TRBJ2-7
CASSSYRGDEQYF
TGTGCCAGCAGCTCCTACAGGGGCGACGAGCAGTACTTC
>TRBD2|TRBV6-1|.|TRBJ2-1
CASSEEGLAGDSYNEQFF
TGTGCCAGCAGTGAAGAGGGTCTAGCGGGGGACTCCTACAATGAGCAGTTCTTC
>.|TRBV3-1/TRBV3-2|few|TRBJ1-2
CASSQSTGLYTF
TGTGCCAGCAGCCAAAGTACAGGGCTCTACACCTTC
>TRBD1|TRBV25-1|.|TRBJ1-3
CASSAASQGRGNTIYF
TGTGCCAGCAGTGCAGCTTCACAGGGGAGGGGAAACACCATATATTTT
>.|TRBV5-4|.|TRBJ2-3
CASSLGTPSGTDTQYF
TGTGCCAGCAGCTTGGGGACCCCGAGCGGGACAGATACGCAGTATTTT
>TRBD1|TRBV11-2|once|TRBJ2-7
CASSLAAGGAYEQYF
TGTGCCAGCAGCTTAGCGGCAGGGGGCGCCTACGAGCAGTACTTC
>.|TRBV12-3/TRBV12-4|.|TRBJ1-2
CASSDQGGYTF
TGTGCCAGCAGTGATCAGGGTGGATACACCTTC
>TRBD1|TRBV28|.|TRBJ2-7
CASSETPQRQGASYEQYF
TGTGCCAGCAGCGAAACACCCCAAAGGCAGGGGGCTTCCTACGAGCAGTACTTC
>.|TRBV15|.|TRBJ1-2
CATSRGAEGALLRGYTF
TGTGCCACCAGCAGAGGGGCCGAAGGGGCCCTCCTACGTGGCTACACCTTC
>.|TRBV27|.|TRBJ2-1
CASSSGTLYNEQFF
TGTGCCAGCAGTTCCGGGACACTATACAATGAGCAGTTCTTC
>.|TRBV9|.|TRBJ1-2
CASRGAIYGYTF
TGTGCCAGCAGGGGGGCGATCTATGGCTACACCTTC